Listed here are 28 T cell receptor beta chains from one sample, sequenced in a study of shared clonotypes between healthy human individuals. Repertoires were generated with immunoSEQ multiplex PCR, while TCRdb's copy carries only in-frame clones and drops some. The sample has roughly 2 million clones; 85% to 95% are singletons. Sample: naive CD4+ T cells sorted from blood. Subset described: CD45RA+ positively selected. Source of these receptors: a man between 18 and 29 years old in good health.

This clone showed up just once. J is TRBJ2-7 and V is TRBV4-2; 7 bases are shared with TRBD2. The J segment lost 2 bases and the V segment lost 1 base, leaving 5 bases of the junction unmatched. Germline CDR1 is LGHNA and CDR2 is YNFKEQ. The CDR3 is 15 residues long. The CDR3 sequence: CASSQAPSGPYEQYF. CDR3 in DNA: TGTGCCAGCAGCCAAGCTCCTAGCGGCCCCTACGAGCAGTACTTC.

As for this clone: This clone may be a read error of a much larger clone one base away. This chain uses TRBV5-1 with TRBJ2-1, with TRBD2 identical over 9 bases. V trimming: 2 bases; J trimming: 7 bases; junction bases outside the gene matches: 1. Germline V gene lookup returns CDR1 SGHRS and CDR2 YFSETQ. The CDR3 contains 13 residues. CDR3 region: CASSFSGSNEQFF. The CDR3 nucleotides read TGCGCCAGCAGCTTTAGCGGGAGTAATGAGCAGTTCTTC.

CDR3 in amino acids: CASSLGQGAGYTF. The CDR3 coding sequence is TGTGCCAGCAGCTTAGGCCAGGGGGCGGGCTACACCTTC. The V gene is TRBV7-8, the J gene TRBJ1-2, with 8 bases that match TRBD1. This CDR3 comprises 13 residues. Per germline, CDR1 SGHVS and CDR2 FQNEAQ. The ends lost 1 base at V and 8 bases at J; junction bases unmatched: 3.

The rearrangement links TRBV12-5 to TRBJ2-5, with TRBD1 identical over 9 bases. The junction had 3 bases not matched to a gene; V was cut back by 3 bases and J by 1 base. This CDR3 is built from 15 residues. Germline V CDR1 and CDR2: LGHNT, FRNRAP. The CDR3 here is CASGLQGATQETQYF. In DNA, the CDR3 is TGTGCTAGTGGTTTACAGGGGGCGACCCAAGAGACCCAGTACTTC.

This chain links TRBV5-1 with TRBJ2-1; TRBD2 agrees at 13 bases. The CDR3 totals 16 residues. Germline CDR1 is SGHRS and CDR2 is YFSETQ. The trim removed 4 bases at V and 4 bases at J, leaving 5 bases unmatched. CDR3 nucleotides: TGCGCCAGCAGCGGGACTAGCGGGATAACTTACAATGAGCAGTTCTTC. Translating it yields CASSGTSGITYNEQFF.

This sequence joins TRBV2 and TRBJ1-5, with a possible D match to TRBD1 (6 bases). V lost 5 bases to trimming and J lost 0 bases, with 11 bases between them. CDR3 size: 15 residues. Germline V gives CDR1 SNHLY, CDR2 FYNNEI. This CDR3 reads CASSSLTGSNQPQHF. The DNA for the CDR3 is TGTGCCAGCAGTTCTCTGACAGGTAGCAATCAGCCCCAGCATTTT.

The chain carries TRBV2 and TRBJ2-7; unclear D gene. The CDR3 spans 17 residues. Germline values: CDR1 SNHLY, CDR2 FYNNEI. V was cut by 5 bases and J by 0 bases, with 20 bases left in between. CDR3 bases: TGTGCCAGCAGTAAAGGGTCGTCGAGCCAGAGCTCCTACGAGCAGTACTTC. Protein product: CASSKGSSSQSSYEQYF.

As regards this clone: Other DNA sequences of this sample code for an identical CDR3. The CDR3 reads CASSPGGTQPQHF. DNA of the CDR3: TGTGCCAGCTCACCAGGGGGGACTCAGCCCCAGCATTTT. The rearrangement uses TRBV18 and TRBJ1-5, with D perhaps TRBD1 (5 bases). Trimming removed 2 bases from V and 6 bases from J, with 8 bases in between. This CDR3 comprises 13 residues. Germline V gene lookup returns CDR1 KGHSH and CDR2 LQKENI.

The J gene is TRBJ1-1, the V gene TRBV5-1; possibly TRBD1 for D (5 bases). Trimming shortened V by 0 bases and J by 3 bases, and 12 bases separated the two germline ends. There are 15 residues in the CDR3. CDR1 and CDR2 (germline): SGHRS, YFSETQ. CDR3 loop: CASSLGTRVYTEAFF. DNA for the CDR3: TGCGCCAGCAGCTTGGGGACCAGGGTTTACACTGAAGCTTTCTTT.

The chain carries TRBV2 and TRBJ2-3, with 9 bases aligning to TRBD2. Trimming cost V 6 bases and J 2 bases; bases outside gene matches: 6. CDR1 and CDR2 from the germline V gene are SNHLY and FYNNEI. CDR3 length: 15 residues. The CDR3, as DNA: TGTGCCAGCAGAAGGACTAGCGAGAACACAGATACGCAGTATTTT. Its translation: CASRRTSENTDTQYF.

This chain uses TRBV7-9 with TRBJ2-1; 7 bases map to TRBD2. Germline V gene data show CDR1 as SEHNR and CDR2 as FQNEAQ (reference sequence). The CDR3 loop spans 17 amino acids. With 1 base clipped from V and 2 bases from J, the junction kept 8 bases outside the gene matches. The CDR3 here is CASSLGHSSGTYNEQFF. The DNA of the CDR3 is TGTGCCAGCAGCTTAGGGCATTCTAGCGGAACCTACAATGAGCAGTTCTTC.

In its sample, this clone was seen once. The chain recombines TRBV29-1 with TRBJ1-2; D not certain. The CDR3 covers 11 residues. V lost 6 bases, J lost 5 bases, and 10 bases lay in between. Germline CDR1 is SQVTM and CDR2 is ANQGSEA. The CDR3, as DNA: TGCAGCGTGACGGAGAAGTATGGCTACACCTTC. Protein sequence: CSVTEKYGYTF.

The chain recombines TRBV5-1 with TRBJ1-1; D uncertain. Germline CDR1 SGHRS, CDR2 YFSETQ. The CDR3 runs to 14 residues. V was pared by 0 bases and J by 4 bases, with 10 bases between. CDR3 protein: CASSLAPDGTEAFF. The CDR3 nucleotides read TGCGCCAGCAGCTTGGCTCCGGACGGCACTGAAGCTTTCTTT.

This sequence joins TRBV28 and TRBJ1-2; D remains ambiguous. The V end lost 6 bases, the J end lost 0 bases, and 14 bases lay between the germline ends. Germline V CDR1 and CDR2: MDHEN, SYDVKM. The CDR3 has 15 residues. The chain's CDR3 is CASRFPDGTNYGYTF. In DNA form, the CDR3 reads TGTGCCAGCAGGTTTCCGGACGGGACTAACTATGGCTACACCTTC.

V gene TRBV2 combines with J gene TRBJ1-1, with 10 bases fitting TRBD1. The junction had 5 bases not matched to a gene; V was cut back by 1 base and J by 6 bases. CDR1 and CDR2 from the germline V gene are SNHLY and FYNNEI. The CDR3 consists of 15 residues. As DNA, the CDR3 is TGTGCCAGCAGTGAAGGACAGGGGGCTATCGCTGAAGCTTTCTTT. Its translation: CASSEGQGAIAEAFF.

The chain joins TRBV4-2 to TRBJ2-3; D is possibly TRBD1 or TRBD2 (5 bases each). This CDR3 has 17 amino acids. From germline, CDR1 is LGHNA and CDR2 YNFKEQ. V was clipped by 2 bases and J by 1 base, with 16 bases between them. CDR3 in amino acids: CASSQRLQADGTDTQYF. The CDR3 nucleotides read TGTGCCAGCAGCCAACGACTACAGGCCGACGGCACAGATACGCAGTATTTT.

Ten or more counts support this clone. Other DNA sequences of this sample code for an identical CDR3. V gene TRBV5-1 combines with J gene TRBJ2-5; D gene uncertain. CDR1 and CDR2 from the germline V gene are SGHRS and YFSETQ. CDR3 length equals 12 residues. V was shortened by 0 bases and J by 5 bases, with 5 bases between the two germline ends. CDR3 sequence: CASSLAGETQYF. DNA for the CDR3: TGCGCCAGCAGCTTGGCCGGGGAGACCCAGTACTTC.

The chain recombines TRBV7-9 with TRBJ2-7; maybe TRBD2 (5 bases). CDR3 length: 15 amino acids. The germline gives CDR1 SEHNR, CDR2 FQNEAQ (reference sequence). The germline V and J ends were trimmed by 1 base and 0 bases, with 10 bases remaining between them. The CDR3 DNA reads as TGTGCCAGCAGCTTAGACGGGGTCCTCTCCTACGAGCAGTACTTC. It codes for CASSLDGVLSYEQYF. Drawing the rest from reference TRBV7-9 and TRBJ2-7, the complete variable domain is DTGVSQNPRHKITKRGQNVTFRCDPISEHNRLYWYRQTLGQGPEFLTYFQNEAQLEKSRLLSDRFSAERPKGSFSTLEIQRTEQGDSAMYLCASSLDGVLSYEQYFGPGTRLTVT.

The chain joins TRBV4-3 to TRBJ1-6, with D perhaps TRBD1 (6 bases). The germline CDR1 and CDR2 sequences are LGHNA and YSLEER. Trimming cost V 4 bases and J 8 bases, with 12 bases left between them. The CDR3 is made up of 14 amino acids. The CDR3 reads CASSRQGNDSPLHF. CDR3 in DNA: TGCGCCAGCAGCCGTCAGGGGAACGATTCACCCCTCCACTTT.

The CDR3 DNA follows: TGCGCCAGCAGCCAGCACTCATGGACGGGGGAAAACTACGAGCAGTACTTC. Translation gives CASSQHSWTGENYEQYF. V gene TRBV4-3 combines with J gene TRBJ2-7, with D possibly being TRBD2 (6 bases). The ends were cut back, 3 bases at V and 3 bases at J, with 21 bases in the middle. The CDR3 extends over 17 amino acids. CDR1 LGHNA and CDR2 YSLEER come from the germline V gene.

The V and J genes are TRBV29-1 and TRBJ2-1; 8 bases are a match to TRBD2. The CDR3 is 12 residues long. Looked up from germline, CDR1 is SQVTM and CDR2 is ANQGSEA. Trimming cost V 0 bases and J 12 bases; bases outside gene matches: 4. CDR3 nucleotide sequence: TGCAGCGTTGAAGAGGCGGGAGGCATGCAGTTCTTC. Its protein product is CSVEEAGGMQFF.

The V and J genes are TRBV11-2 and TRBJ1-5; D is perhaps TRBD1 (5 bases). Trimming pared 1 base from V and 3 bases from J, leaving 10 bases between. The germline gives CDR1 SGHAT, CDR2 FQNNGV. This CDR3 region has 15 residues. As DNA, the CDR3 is TGTGCCAGCAGCTTAGGGTTGGGGCTCAATCAGCCCCAGCATTTT. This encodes CASSLGLGLNQPQHF.

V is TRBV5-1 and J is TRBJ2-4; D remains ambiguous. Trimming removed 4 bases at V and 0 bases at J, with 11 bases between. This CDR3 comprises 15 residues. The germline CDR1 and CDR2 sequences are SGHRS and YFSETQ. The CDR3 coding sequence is TGCGCCAGCAGCCTCAACGGAGCAGCCAAAAACATTCAGTACTTC. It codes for CASSLNGAAKNIQYF. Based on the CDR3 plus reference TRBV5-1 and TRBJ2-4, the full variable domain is KAGVTQTPRYLIKTRGQQVTLSCSPISGHRSVSWYQQTPGQGLQFLFEYFSETQRNKGNFPGRFSGRQFSNSRSEMNVSTLELGDSALYLCASSLNGAAKNIQYFGAGTRLSVL.

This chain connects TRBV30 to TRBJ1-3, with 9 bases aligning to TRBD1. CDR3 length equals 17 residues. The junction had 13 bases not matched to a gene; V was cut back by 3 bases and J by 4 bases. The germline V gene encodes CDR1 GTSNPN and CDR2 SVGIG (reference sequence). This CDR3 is CAWRDTGGNTRGNTIYF. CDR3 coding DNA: TGTGCCTGGAGGGATACAGGGGGCAATACCAGAGGAAACACCATATATTTT.

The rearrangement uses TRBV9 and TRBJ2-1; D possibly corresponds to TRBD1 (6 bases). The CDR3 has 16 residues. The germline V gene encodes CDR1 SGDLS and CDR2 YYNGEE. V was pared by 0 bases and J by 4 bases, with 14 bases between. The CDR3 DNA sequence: TGTGCCAGCAGCGTAGCTTCGGGACACCTTTACAATGAGCAGTTCTTC. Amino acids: CASSVASGHLYNEQFF.

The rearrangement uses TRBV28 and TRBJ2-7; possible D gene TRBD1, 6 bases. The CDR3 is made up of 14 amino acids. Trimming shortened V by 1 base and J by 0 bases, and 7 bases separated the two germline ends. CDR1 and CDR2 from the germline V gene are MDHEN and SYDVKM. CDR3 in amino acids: CASSLSGVSYEQYF. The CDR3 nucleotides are TGTGCCAGCAGTTTATCAGGGGTCTCCTACGAGCAGTACTTC.

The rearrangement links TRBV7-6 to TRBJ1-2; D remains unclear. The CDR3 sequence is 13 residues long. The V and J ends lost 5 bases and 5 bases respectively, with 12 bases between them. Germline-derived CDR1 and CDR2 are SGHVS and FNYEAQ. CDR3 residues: CASSDPSGYGYTF. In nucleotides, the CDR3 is TGTGCCAGCAGCGACCCTTCGGGATATGGCTACACCTTC.

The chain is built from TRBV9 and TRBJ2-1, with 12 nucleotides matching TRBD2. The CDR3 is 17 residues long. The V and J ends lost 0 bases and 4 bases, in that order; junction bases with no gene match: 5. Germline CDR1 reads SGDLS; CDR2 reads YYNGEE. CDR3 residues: CASSVESGTSGYNEQFF. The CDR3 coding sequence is TGTGCCAGCAGCGTAGAGTCGGGGACTAGCGGGTACAATGAGCAGTTCTTC.